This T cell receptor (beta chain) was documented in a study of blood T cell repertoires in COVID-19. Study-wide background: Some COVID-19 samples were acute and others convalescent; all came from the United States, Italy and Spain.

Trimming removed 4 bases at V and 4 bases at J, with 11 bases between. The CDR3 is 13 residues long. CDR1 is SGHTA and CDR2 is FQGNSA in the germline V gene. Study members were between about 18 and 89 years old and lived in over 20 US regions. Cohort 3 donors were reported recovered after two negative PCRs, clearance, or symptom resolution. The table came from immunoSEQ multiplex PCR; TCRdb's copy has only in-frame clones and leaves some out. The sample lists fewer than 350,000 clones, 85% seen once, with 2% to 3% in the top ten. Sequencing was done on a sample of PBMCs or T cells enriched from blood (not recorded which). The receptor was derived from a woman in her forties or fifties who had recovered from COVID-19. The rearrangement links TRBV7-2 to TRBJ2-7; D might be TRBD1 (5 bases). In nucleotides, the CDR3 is TGTGCCAGCAGCTCCCTACAGGTATACGAGCAGTACTTC. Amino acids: CASSSLQVYEQYF.